The entry that follows covers one T cell receptor (beta chain) sequence. Germline CDR1 reads MNHEY; CDR2 reads SVGEGT. V shed 0 bases and J shed 4 bases, with 3 bases lying between them. The CDR3 sequence is 12 residues long. 5'RACE template switching added a universal primer site and UMIs to TCR cDNA. Each CDR3 protein gets one entry after TCRdb re-called the 5' RACE reads with MiXCR. The data contain around 530,000 distinct CDR3 sequences, about a sixth of them singletons. This entry is derived from a study of T cells after yellow fever vaccination. Study overall: Fractions of low cell number were prepared using SMART-Seq v4 Ultra Low Input.

V usage is TRBV6-2 or TRBV6-3 and J usage is TRBJ2-5, with no clear D. The receptor's source is a young man who received the YFV17D yellow fever vaccine. The specimen comprised PBMCs, sampled about 5 days after the first yellow fever vaccination. CDR3 nucleotides: TGTGCCAGCAGTTACTCGTTAGAGACCCAGTACTTC. Residues: CASSYSLETQYF.